This T cell receptor beta chain comes out of a study of cytomegalovirus exposure and HLA in healthy donors. For this clone: As yet, its antigen is unknown.

CDR3 size: 13 residues. The germline V gene encodes CDR1 KGHSH and CDR2 LQKENI. V lost 5 bases and J 3 bases, leaving 10 bases between the germline ends. Regarding the study as a whole: With DRB1 most and HLA-C fewest, TCR association rates differed between HLA loci in a later analysis. HLA allele associations emerged for about 16,000 TCR beta sequences in a later analysis, at 0.05 false discovery rate. Per a prior analysis, the majority of TCR beta V segments were productive roughly 87% or roughly 30% of the time.

Amplification used 60 Vbeta primers and 13 Jbeta primers. TCRdb keeps only in-frame clones here, not all; method: immunoSEQ multiplex PCR. The table shows roughly 71,000 clones, with around 73% occurring only once. This TCR came from a girl aged 10 to 17 in good health and CMV-seropositive. Sequenced input: PBMCs. The chain uses TRBV18 and TRBJ1-1, with D unresolved. The CDR3 region has the DNA TGTGCCAGCTCAACGCTAATAGACACTGAAGCTTTCTTT. Its translation: CASSTLIDTEAFF.